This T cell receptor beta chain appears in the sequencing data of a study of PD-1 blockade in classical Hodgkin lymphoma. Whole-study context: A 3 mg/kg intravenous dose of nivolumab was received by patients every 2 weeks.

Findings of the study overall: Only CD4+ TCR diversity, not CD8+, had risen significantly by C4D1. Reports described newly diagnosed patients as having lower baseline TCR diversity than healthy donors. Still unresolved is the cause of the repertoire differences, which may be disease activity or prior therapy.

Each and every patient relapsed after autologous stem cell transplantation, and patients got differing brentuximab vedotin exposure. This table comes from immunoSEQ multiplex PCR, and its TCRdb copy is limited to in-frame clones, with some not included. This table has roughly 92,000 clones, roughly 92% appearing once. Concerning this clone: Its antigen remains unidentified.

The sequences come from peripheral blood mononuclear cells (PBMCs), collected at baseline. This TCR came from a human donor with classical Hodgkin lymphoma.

The CDR3 DNA is TGTGCCAGCAGCTTAACACCGGGACTAGCGGGAGTTTCGACAGATACGCAGTATTTT. Its translation: CASSLTPGLAGVSTDTQYF. This rearrangement joins TRBV7-2 to TRBJ2-3, with TRBD2 identical over 14 bases. This CDR3 has 19 residues. V gave up 2 bases and J gave up 3 bases; unmatched junction bases: 10. Per germline, CDR1 SGHTA and CDR2 FQGNSA.